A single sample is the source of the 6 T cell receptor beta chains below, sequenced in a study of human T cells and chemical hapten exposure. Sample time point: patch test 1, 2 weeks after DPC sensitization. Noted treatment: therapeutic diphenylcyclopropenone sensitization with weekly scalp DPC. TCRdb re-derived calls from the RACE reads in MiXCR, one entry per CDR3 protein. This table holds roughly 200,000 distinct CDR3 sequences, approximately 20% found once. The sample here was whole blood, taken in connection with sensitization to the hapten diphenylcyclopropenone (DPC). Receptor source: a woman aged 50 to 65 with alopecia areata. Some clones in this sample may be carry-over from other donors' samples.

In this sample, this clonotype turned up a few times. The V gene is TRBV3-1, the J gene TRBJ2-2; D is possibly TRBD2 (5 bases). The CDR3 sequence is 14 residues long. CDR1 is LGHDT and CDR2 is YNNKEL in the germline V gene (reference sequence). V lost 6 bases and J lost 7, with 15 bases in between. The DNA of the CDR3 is TGTGCCAGCAGGAGATTGGACTGGAACGGGGAGCTGTTTTTT. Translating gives CASRRLDWNGELFF.

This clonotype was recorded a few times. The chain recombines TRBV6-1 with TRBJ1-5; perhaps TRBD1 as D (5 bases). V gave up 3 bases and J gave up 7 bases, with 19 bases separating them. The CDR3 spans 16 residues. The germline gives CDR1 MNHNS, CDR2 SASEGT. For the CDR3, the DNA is TGTGCCAGCAGTGATAGGGGTTTTGCCTCATGGCAGCCCCAGCATTTT. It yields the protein CASSDRGFASWQPQHF.

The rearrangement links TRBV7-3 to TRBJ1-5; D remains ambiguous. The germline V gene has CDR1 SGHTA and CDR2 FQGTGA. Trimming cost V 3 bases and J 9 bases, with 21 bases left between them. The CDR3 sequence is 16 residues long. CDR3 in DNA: TGTGCCAGCAGCTTCCTGTTCCCCAGGCTTATCATGCCCCAGCATTTT. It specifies CASSFLFPRLIMPQHF.

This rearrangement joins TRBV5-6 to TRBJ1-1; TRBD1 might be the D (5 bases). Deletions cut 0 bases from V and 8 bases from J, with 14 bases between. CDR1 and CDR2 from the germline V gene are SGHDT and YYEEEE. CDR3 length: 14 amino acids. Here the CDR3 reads CASSLGSAGGEAFF. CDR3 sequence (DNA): TGTGCCAGCAGCTTGGGCAGTGCTGGGGGGGAAGCTTTCTTT.

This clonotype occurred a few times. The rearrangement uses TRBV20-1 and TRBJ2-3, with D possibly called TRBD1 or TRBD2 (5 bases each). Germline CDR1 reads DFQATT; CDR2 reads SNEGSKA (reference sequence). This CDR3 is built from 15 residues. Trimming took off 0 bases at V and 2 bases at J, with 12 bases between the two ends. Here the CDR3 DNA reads TGCAGTGCTAGAGATTGGGGGAGACCCACAGATACGCAGTATTTT. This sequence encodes CSARDWGRPTDTQYF.

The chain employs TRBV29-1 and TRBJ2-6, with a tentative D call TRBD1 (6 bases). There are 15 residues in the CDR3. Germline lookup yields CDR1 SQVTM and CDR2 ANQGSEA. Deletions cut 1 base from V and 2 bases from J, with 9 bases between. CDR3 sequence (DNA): TGCAGCGTTGAAGGTGGGGGCACTGGGGCCAACGTCCTGACTTTC. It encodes CSVEGGGTGANVLTF.